Each of the 27 T cell receptor beta chains below was sequenced from the same sample in a study of graft-versus-host responses after intestinal transplantation. These receptors' targets are unknown. Only in-frame clones appear in the TCRdb table, and some are missing; sequencing was by immunoSEQ multiplex PCR. This repertoire shows tens of thousands of clones, around 92% found once; its top ten account for 2.5%. Sequenced here: unstimulated CD8+ T cells sorted from spleen or lymph node cells, sampled before intestinal transplant. These receptors were taken from a human donor who received an intestinal transplant.

Only one count was recorded for this clone. The chain carries TRBV7-9 and TRBJ1-2; D remains unclear. The CDR3 has 17 amino acids. Trimming left V 3 bases short and J 0 bases short, with 17 bases between. Germline V gives CDR1 SEHNR, CDR2 FQNEAQ (reference sequence). The CDR3 is CASSFGPLPPPNYGYTF. The CDR3 DNA sequence: TGTGCCAGCAGCTTCGGTCCTCTGCCCCCCCCTAACTATGGCTACACCTTC.

The chain has TRBV19 and TRBJ1-1; D gene ambiguous. Trimming removed 5 bases from V and 8 bases from J, with 12 bases in between. The CDR3 is made up of 12 amino acids. Looked up from germline, CDR1 is LNHDA and CDR2 is SQIVND (reference sequence). The CDR3 spells CASSFGGIEAFF. The CDR3 nucleotides are TGTGCCAGTAGTTTCGGAGGTATCGAAGCTTTCTTT.

CDR3 nucleotides: TGCGCCAGCAGTGGACCCGGACAGGGAATTATGAACACTGAAGCTTTCTTT. Its protein product is CASSGPGQGIMNTEAFF. V gene TRBV10-2 combines with J gene TRBJ1-1; TRBD1 matches 8 bases. The junction had 10 bases not matched to a gene; V was cut back by 4 bases and J by 0 bases. Per the germline V gene, CDR1 is WSHSY and CDR2 is SAAADI. This CDR3 contains 17 residues.

The V and J genes are TRBV5-1 and TRBJ1-1; possibly TRBD1 for D (6 bases). V lost 0 bases and J 8 bases, leaving 14 bases between the germline ends. Germline CDR1 SGHRS, CDR2 YFSETQ. The CDR3 sequence is 14 residues long. The CDR3, as DNA: TGCGCCAGCAGCTTGGTTACAGGGATGAAGGAAGCTTTCTTT. Translated, it gives CASSLVTGMKEAFF.

V gene TRBV10-1 combines with J gene TRBJ2-2, with TRBD1 as a possible D gene (6 bases). V was cut by 2 bases and J by 4 bases, with 11 bases left in between. Looked up from germline, CDR1 is WNHNN and CDR2 is SYGVQD (reference sequence). The CDR3 loop spans 15 amino acids. Here the CDR3 reads CASSENRDGTGELFF. CDR3 bases: TGCGCCAGCAGTGAGAACAGGGATGGCACCGGGGAGCTGTTTTTT.

J is TRBJ1-1 and V is TRBV6-1; D is unclear. Trimming took 0 bases from V and 8 from J, leaving 7 bases between them. The CDR3 runs to 12 residues. CDR1 and CDR2 from the germline V gene are MNHNS and SASEGT. CDR3 residues: CASSEAGREAFF. CDR3 DNA sequence: TGTGCCAGCAGTGAAGCGGGCAGGGAAGCTTTCTTT.

In its sample, this clone was seen once. The chain uses TRBV4-2 and TRBJ1-4; TRBD1 is a possible D gene (5 bases). Germline V lookup: CDR1 LGHNA, CDR2 YNFKEQ. V lost 4 bases to trimming and J lost 6 bases, with 21 bases between them. The CDR3 runs 17 residues. CDR3 DNA sequence: TGTGCCAGCAGCCTCCCTGGGGGAGGGTGGGGATATGAAAAACTGTTTTTT. It yields the protein CASSLPGGGWGYEKLFF.

The rearrangement joins TRBV18 to TRBJ1-2; D is undetermined. The CDR3 loop spans 16 amino acids. V was clipped by 6 bases and J by 6 bases, with 23 bases between them. The germline V gene has CDR1 KGHSH and CDR2 LQKENI. The CDR3 region is CASSALRRGTRNGYTF. CDR3 DNA: TGTGCCAGCTCCGCCCTAAGGCGAGGAACCCGGAATGGCTACACCTTC.

The chain joins TRBV28 to TRBJ2-3; D is ambiguous. The V gene lost 5 bases and the J gene lost 6 bases, with 12 bases spanning the gap. Germline CDR1 MDHEN, CDR2 SYDVKM. The CDR3 covers 13 residues. The DNA of the CDR3 is TGTGCCAGCAGTCCCCCCTCCGAGGATACGCAGTATTTT. It specifies CASSPPSEDTQYF.

V and J are TRBV25-1 and TRBJ2-7; TRBD1 is a possible D gene (6 bases). The CDR3 spans 15 residues. V shed 1 base and J shed 2 bases, with 12 bases lying between them. CDR1 and CDR2 from the germline V gene are MGHDK and SYGVNS. CDR3 protein: CASSESAGATYEQYF. CDR3 DNA: TGTGCCAGCAGTGAATCCGCAGGGGCCACCTACGAGCAGTACTTC.

This chain uses TRBV7-9 with TRBJ2-7; D not resolved. CDR3 length: 14 residues. Trimming took 1 base from V and 0 from J, leaving 7 bases between them. CDR1 SEHNR and CDR2 FQNEAQ come from the germline V gene (reference sequence). In DNA form, the CDR3 reads TGTGCCAGCAGCTTAGTGGGCGACTCCTACGAGCAGTACTTC. Protein: CASSLVGDSYEQYF.

This clone was seen just once. This rearrangement joins TRBV6-6 to TRBJ2-1, with a possible D match to TRBD1 (5 bases). Trimming removed 4 bases from V and 4 bases from J, with 14 bases in between. The germline V gene encodes CDR1 MNHNY and CDR2 SVGAGI (reference sequence). There are 15 residues in the CDR3. As DNA, the CDR3 is TGTGCCAGCAGTTTCCCGCGACAGCCTTACAATGAGCAGTTCTTC. Translation gives CASSFPRQPYNEQFF.

V gene TRBV7-3 combines with J gene TRBJ1-6; 7 bases align to TRBD1. This CDR3 is built from 13 residues. Unmatched junction bases numbered 2, after V lost 6 bases and J lost 6 bases. Germline lookup yields CDR1 SGHTA and CDR2 FQGTGA. The DNA for the CDR3 is TGTGCCAGCAGACAGGGGTCTAATTCACCCCTCCACTTT. It yields the protein CASRQGSNSPLHF.

The table lists this clone with a few counts. V usage is TRBV6-4 and J usage is TRBJ2-3; TRBD2 agrees at 10 bases. The CDR3 spans 15 residues. Germline assignment: CDR1 MRHNA and CDR2 SNTAGT. The V and J ends lost 0 bases and 4 bases, in that order; junction bases with no gene match: 1. This chain's CDR3 is CASSDSTSGPDTQYF. CDR3 nucleotides: TGTGCCAGCAGTGACTCGACTAGCGGGCCAGATACGCAGTATTTT.

This chain uses TRBV7-3 with TRBJ2-2; 7 bases line up with TRBD1. Looked up from germline, CDR1 is SGHTA and CDR2 is FQGTGA. CDR3 length: 16 residues. The V segment lost 5 bases and the J segment 3 bases; nucleotides outside the gene matches: 9. CDR3 DNA: TGTGCCAGCAGCCCTCGACAGGGACCTGACACCGGGGAGCTGTTTTTT. Residues: CASSPRQGPDTGELFF.

The chain has TRBV9 and TRBJ1-4; D possibly corresponds to TRBD1 (5 bases). This CDR3 has 16 residues. The germline V gene has CDR1 SGDLS and CDR2 YYNGEE. V gave up 6 bases and J gave up 0 bases, with 15 bases separating them. CDR3 DNA sequence: TGTGCCAGCACCCTGGGGCGGACGGCAACTAATGAAAAACTGTTTTTT. Protein sequence: CASTLGRTATNEKLFF.

The chain couples TRBV7-3 to TRBJ2-2; 11 nucleotides agree with TRBD2. The CDR3 runs to 19 residues. The germline CDR1 and CDR2 sequences are SGHTA and FQGTGA. The J segment lost 0 bases and the V segment lost 0 bases, leaving 6 bases of the junction unmatched. This CDR3 reads CASSLTFLAGGPNTGELFF. The CDR3, as DNA: TGTGCCAGCAGCTTAACGTTCCTAGCGGGGGGCCCGAACACCGGGGAGCTGTTTTTT.

This chain links TRBV2 with TRBJ1-5, with 8 bases fitting TRBD1. Germline CDR1 reads SNHLY; CDR2 reads FYNNEI. This CDR3 spans 15 amino acids. After removal of 7 bases from V and 0 bases from J, the junction contained 5 bases not matched to a gene. This chain's CDR3 is CASTTGVGSNQPQHF. The CDR3, as DNA: TGTGCCAGCACGACAGGGGTTGGTAGCAATCAGCCCCAGCATTTT.

The chain couples TRBV7-9 to TRBJ2-7, with unresolved D. V lost 3 bases and J lost 2, with 14 bases in between. The CDR3 totals 15 residues. Germline CDR1 and CDR2: SEHNR and FQNEAQ (reference sequence). CDR3 sequence: CASSFHSQSPYEQYF. The CDR3 coding sequence is TGTGCCAGCAGCTTCCATTCCCAGTCCCCCTACGAGCAGTACTTC.

The table lists this clone with a count of one. V usage is TRBV2 and J usage is TRBJ1-5; TRBD1 is a possible D gene (5 bases). This CDR3 is built from 16 residues. Trimming took off 1 base at V and 2 bases at J, with 12 bases between the two ends. Germline values: CDR1 SNHLY, CDR2 FYNNEI. This chain's CDR3 is CASSEGPTVGNQPQHF. CDR3 coding DNA: TGTGCCAGCAGTGAAGGGCCGACAGTCGGCAATCAGCCCCAGCATTTT.

The chain is built from TRBV28 and TRBJ2-7, with 9 bases identical to TRBD2. This CDR3 has 16 residues. Unmatched junction bases numbered 12, after V lost 5 bases and J lost 4 bases. CDR1 and CDR2 (germline): MDHEN, SYDVKM. DNA of the CDR3: TGTGCCAGCAGTCCGCCCCGCCTAGCGGGAAGGTACGAGCAGTACTTC. Translated: CASSPPRLAGRYEQYF.

V and J are TRBV7-2 and TRBJ2-7, with a tentative D call TRBD2 (7 bases). This CDR3 has 16 amino acids. Trimming left V 2 bases short and J 4 bases short, with 18 bases between. In germline, CDR1 is SGHTA, CDR2 FQGNSA. This chain's CDR3 is CASSLLGGAFGYEQYF. The CDR3 bases are TGTGCCAGCAGCTTATTAGGGGGGGCTTTCGGGTACGAGCAGTACTTC.

The chain carries TRBV2 and TRBJ2-7, with 15 bases matching TRBD2. CDR1 and CDR2 from the germline V gene are SNHLY and FYNNEI. J lost 4 bases, V lost 6 bases, and 1 base had no gene match. The CDR3 is made up of 14 amino acids. CDR3 region: CASRGTSGGYEQYF. The CDR3 bases are TGTGCCAGCAGGGGGACTAGCGGGGGGTACGAGCAGTACTTC.

A word on this clone: This CDR3 is also generated by other DNA sequences in the sample. The rearrangement joins TRBV7-8 to TRBJ2-7; 8 positions agree with TRBD1. The CDR3 runs 14 residues. From germline, CDR1 is SGHVS and CDR2 FQNEAQ. After removal of 5 bases from V and 2 bases from J, the junction contained 5 bases not matched to a gene. The CDR3 nucleotides read TGTGCCAGCAGCCCCGGGACAGGACCCTACGAGCAGTACTTC. Translated, it gives CASSPGTGPYEQYF. Complete variable domain (other parts from reference TRBV7-8 and TRBJ2-7): GAGVSQSPRYKVAKRGQDVALRCDPISGHVSLFWYQQALGQGPEFLTYFQNEAQLDKSGLPSDRFFAERPEGSVSTLKIQRTQQEDSAVYLCASSPGTGPYEQYFGPGTRLTVT.

The J gene is TRBJ2-3, the V gene TRBV28; D may be TRBD2 (6 bases). The CDR3 extends over 16 amino acids. CDR1 MDHEN and CDR2 SYDVKM come from the germline V gene. Trimming cost V 5 bases and J 0 bases, with 15 bases left between them. CDR3 coding DNA: TGTGCCAGCAGTCCCGGGGTAGCGGTTAGCACAGATACGCAGTATTTT. Translation: CASSPGVAVSTDTQYF.

The rearrangement links TRBV5-1 to TRBJ2-7, with 7 bases fitting TRBD2. V shed 0 bases and J 3 bases; nucleotides not matched to a gene: 3. Germline CDR1 and CDR2: SGHRS and YFSETQ. CDR3 length: 14 amino acids. The CDR3 sequence: CASSLVGLGYEQYF. Written as DNA, the CDR3 is TGCGCCAGCAGCTTGGTCGGACTAGGCTACGAGCAGTACTTC.

The chain joins TRBV19 to TRBJ2-2, with TRBD1 matching over 9 bases. The CDR3 totals 15 residues. Germline V CDR1 and CDR2: LNHDA, SQIVND (reference sequence). V lost 2 bases, J lost 8 bases, and 6 bases stayed unmatched. The CDR3 loop is CASSINRGRTGELFF. The CDR3 DNA is TGTGCCAGTAGTATAAACAGGGGGCGAACTGGGGAGCTGTTTTTT.